This paragraph covers one T cell receptor (beta chain) sequence. Its antigen is not known. The CDR3 end is not reached by the read, which stops 3 residues before it; the germline J gene fills it in. The sample belongs to a study of T cells in women clearing cervical HPV infection. Study results and caveats: Associations may precede or follow infection; HPV-specific or memory T cells were not isolated.

The CDR3 is 15 amino acids. The V gene's germline CDR1 is SGHNT and CDR2 YYREEE (reference sequence). Trimming took off 1 base at V and 0 bases at J, with 10 bases between the two ends. Produced via immunoSEQ multiplex PCR; TCRdb's table is partial and in-frame only. The sample has 25,000 or so clones, and its top ten clones hold 7.5% to 9.5%. V gene TRBV5-4 combines with J gene TRBJ1-2, with D possibly TRBD1 on 5 matching bases. This TCR derives from a woman aged 18 to 75 with a cervical HPV16 infection that either progressed to CIN3+ or cleared (not recorded which). The specimen was blood buffy coat. CDR3 bases read: TGTGCCAGCAGCTTGTTGACAGTTTCTAACTATGGC. Protein product: CASSLLTVSNYG. The whole CDR3 protein reads CASSLLTVSNYGYTF.